This T cell receptor (beta chain) was captured in a study of Graves' ophthalmopathy and Graves' hyperthyroidism (dated by TCRdb to the late 2010s). Background for the entire study: Peripheral blood was collected at initial diagnosis, prior to any treatment. TCR beta repertoire signatures were used to distinguish Graves' ophthalmopathy from Graves' hyperthyroidism and to predict progression to ophthalmopathy. Once sampling was done, hyperthyroidism patients were given methimazole at a starting dose of 30 mg daily, while ophthalmopathy patients were given high-dose intravenous methylprednisolone. An independent validation cohort comprised 18 hyperthyroidism patients and some 16 patients who later progressed from hyperthyroidism to ophthalmopathy. The 85 to 100 discovery patients were randomly split 7:3 into training and test sets. In total, 135 blood samples were TCR-sequenced: approximately 42 ophthalmopathy, 80 or so hyperthyroidism and approximately 17 hyperthyroidism-to-ophthalmopathy patients. In roughly six hyperthyroidism patients, the T-cell repertoire of thyroid tissue was compared with the T-cell repertoire of blood. To explore V-J signatures that separate ophthalmopathy from hyperthyroidism, a discovery set of fewer than 110 patients was enrolled, consisting of 40 to 45 with ophthalmopathy and about 60 with stable hyperthyroidism. Paper-wide results and their limitations: Most expanded thyroid clonotypes with frequency above 0.001 were also detected in blood, suggesting blood repertoires may reflect the thyroid immune response. In validation, the model predicted ophthalmopathy progression with about 70% sensitivity and approximately 72% specificity; around twelve predicted patients were CT-confirmed with GO in a median of around 6 months. Sample size was not statistically predetermined, and group allocation was not concealed from the investigators. The 13-signature model separated ophthalmopathy from stable hyperthyroidism with around 90% sensitivity and about 81% specificity in cross-validation, and 80%/75% in the test set.

This clonotype was recorded at least ten times. Which antigen it targets is not known. No much larger clone exists at a distance of one base, and base qualities are not known. Ophthalmopathy patients were characterized by moderately to severely active disease, a Clinical Activity Score of at least 3, a NOSPECS grade of at least 4, and a disease duration under 3 months. Anyone with other autoimmune diseases, uncontrolled infections, pregnancy or lactation was excluded from the study. Diagnosis was based on clinical symptoms, serum thyroxine, TRAb, thyroid ultrasound and orbital computed tomography. Using Ficoll-Paque density gradient centrifugation, PBMCs were isolated from roughly 9.2 ml of fresh peripheral blood. Total RNA was extracted with Trizol reagent and quality-checked on an Agilent 2100 Bioanalyzer. CDR1 is given as DFQATT and CDR2 as SNEGSKA, both from the germline V gene (reference sequence). The CDR3 starts with the cysteine, ends with the phenylalanine, and has 16 residues. The retained sequence is limited to the CDR3, 48 bases, with the frame set at the first base. V is pruned by 1 base and J by 3 bases, leaving 11 bases of the junction without a gene match.

For repertoire sequencing, TCR beta CDR3 regions were amplified from RNA transcripts. A first-round RT-PCR used HTBI primers with the Qiagen OneStep RT-PCR kit, followed by a second-round multiplex PCR, size selection and purification. Libraries were sequenced paired-end with 100 bp reads on an Illumina HiSeq2000. As for how the authors treated the data: SOAPnuke was used to process the reads, throwing out any read that had adapters, had uncalled bases, had a mean Phred below 15, or lacked an exact constant-primer or identifier match. High-quality paired reads were merged with COPE v1.2.5. Clonotypes were defined as unique nucleotide sequences and were aligned to IMGT TRB V, D and J references using MiTCR v1.1. Analysis was restricted to V-J combinations with a frequency above 0.0001, which covered over 98% of repertoires. For each V-J combination, a TCR clonal expansion and chaos score was defined as the ratio of F50 clonal expansion to chaos observed in the TCRdist matrix. Welch's t-statistics and random forest were used to narrow the features down to around 12 V-J combinations, which were then fed into a naive Bayes classifier. The Morisita-Horn index was used to measure how similar the thyroid and blood repertoires were. TCRdb ran its own pipeline on the public reads, namely fastp trimming at Q25 and MiXCR clone calling, and kept in-frame beta chains. Identical CDR3 protein sequences are pooled into one entry, listed with their most common genes and DNA. The V and J calls and clone size are TCRdb's, not the authors'. This sample lists about 480,000 distinct CDR3 sequences; roughly 14% were detected once. Roughly 10% of the sample rests with the top ten.

The sequence links TRBV20-1 to TRBJ2-7, with TRBD2 identical over 8 junction bases. The receptor's source is a woman aged 30 to 39 with Graves' ophthalmopathy. Donor details come from another sample of the same person, matched by shared clones. Source material: blood. The nucleotide sequence is given as TGCAGTGCTAGAGCGGAGCGGGAGATCGCGTTCTACGAGCAGTACTTC. It codes for CSARAEREIAFYEQYF.